These 10 T cell receptor beta chains originate from one sample sequenced in a study of blood T cell repertoires in COVID-19. The repertoire was sequenced with immunoSEQ multiplex PCR; TCRdb's copy has only in-frame clones and lacks some. The data hold 200,000 to 250,000 clones, with roughly 84% observed a single time. Material for sequencing was peripheral blood. The receptors stem from a man aged 25-40 years with active or convalescent COVID-19.

This clone was recorded once. This chain connects TRBV6-6 to TRBJ1-2, with 9 bases that match TRBD1. Germline trimming cut 4 bases from V and 2 bases from J; bases unmatched to any gene: 5. The CDR3 runs 15 residues. Germline V lookup: CDR1 MNHNY, CDR2 SVGAGI (reference sequence). CDR3 coding DNA: TGTGCCAGCAGTTCCATCGACAGGGGGAACTATGGCTACACCTTC. It encodes CASSSIDRGNYGYTF.

This rearrangement joins TRBV25-1 to TRBJ2-7; no reliable D call. Germline V gene lookup returns CDR1 MGHDK and CDR2 SYGVNS. V gave up 4 bases and J gave up 0 bases, with 7 bases separating them. The CDR3 is 13 residues long. The CDR3 sequence: CASSVPGSYEQYF. The CDR3 nucleotides are TGTGCCAGCAGTGTGCCAGGCTCCTACGAGCAGTACTTC.

This rearrangement joins TRBV27 to TRBJ2-3, with D uncertain. V shed 1 base and J shed 4 bases, with 6 bases lying between them. The length of the CDR3 is 13 residues. Per the germline V gene, CDR1 is MNHEY and CDR2 is SMNVEV (reference sequence). The CDR3 loop is CASSLYGPDTQYF. The CDR3 region has the DNA TGTGCCAGCAGTTTATATGGGCCAGATACGCAGTATTTT.

A few counts support this clone. The chain carries TRBV19 and TRBJ2-3; perhaps TRBD1 as D (6 bases). The V gene lost 6 bases and the J gene lost 2 bases, with 15 bases spanning the gap. Germline values: CDR1 LNHDA, CDR2 SQIVND (reference sequence). The CDR3 runs 15 residues. The CDR3 nucleotides read TGTGCCAGTAGCTCCCGCGGACAGCACACAGATACGCAGTATTTT. Residues: CASSSRGQHTDTQYF.

V is TRBV18 and J is TRBJ1-2, with D possibly TRBD1 on 6 matching bases. The CDR3 has 17 residues. Trimming cost V 2 bases and J 0 bases, with 16 bases left between them. Germline V gene lookup returns CDR1 KGHSH and CDR2 LQKENI. The CDR3 is CASSPERGQRANYGYTF. CDR3 DNA: TGTGCCAGCTCACCAGAACGGGGACAACGAGCTAACTATGGCTACACCTTC.

The V gene is TRBV28, the J gene TRBJ1-2; 7 bases fit TRBD1. Germline lookup yields CDR1 MDHEN and CDR2 SYDVKM. V shed 6 bases, J shed 7 bases, and the junction held 17 bases outside the gene matches. The CDR3 contains 16 residues. DNA for the CDR3: TGTGCCAGCAGCGCTCCGGGACAGATAGCCCGTAGTGGCTACACCTTC. This codes for CASSAPGQIARSGYTF.

This sequence joins TRBV11-2 and TRBJ1-5; D is uncertain. Trimming removed 0 bases from V and 2 bases from J, with 14 bases in between. CDR1 SGHAT and CDR2 FQNNGV come from the germline V gene. CDR3 length equals 17 residues. The CDR3 is CASSLDSGPGGNQPQHF. The CDR3 coding sequence is TGTGCCAGCAGCTTAGATTCCGGACCCGGGGGCAATCAGCCCCAGCATTTT.

The CDR3 DNA sequence: TGCGCCAGCACCTGGGTGGGAGCAGGGAGGGATGAAGCTTTCTTT. This sequence encodes CASTWVGAGRDEAFF. The genes are TRBV5-1 and TRBJ1-1, with TRBD1 as a possible D gene (5 bases). Germline V gives CDR1 SGHRS, CDR2 YFSETQ. CDR3 length equals 15 residues. Trimming took 6 bases from V and 7 from J, leaving 22 bases between them.

The table lists this clone with a few counts. V usage is TRBV5-6 and J usage is TRBJ1-1; D is possibly TRBD1 (5 bases). Trimming removed 4 bases from V and 10 bases from J, with 20 bases in between. In germline, CDR1 is SGHDT, CDR2 YYEEEE. CDR3 length equals 14 residues. Here the CDR3 DNA reads TGTGCCAGCAGCCCTCGGGGGTTGCTTTGGGGAGCTTTCTTT. This gives the protein CASSPRGLLWGAFF.

This chain links TRBV9 with TRBJ2-1; 9 positions agree with TRBD2. The CDR3 length is 16 residues. With 4 bases clipped from V and 2 bases from J, the junction kept 7 bases outside the gene matches. CDR1 and CDR2 from the germline V gene are SGDLS and YYNGEE. The CDR3 sequence: CASSPIAGVAYNEQFF. The CDR3 DNA is TGTGCCAGCAGCCCGATAGCGGGAGTGGCCTACAATGAGCAGTTCTTC.